Listed here is a single T cell receptor beta chain. This entry comes from a study of blood T cell repertoires in COVID-19. V lost 4 bases to trimming and J lost 5 bases; unmatched junction nucleotides: 0. CDR3 length: 14 amino acids. Looked up from germline, CDR1 is MNHEY and CDR2 is SVGEGT. This table comes from immunoSEQ multiplex PCR, and its TCRdb copy is limited to in-frame clones, with some not included. This table has 150,000 to 200,000 clones, 70% to 90% appearing once. This TCR derives from a man in his 60s with active or convalescent COVID-19. The rearrangement joins TRBV6-2 or TRBV6-3 to TRBJ2-1; 12 bases align to TRBD2. Material for sequencing was peripheral blood. This CDR3 is CASSWTSGDNEQFF. The CDR3 region has the DNA TGTGCCAGCAGTTGGACTAGCGGGGACAATGAGCAGTTCTTC.